The clone carrying this T cell receptor beta chain was seen only once. This entry belongs to a study of blood T cell repertoires in COVID-19. Whole-study context: Both acute and convalescent COVID-19 samples were obtained from the United States, Italy and Spain.

Clones were read by immunoSEQ multiplex PCR, and TCRdb kept only the in-frame ones, dropping some. The table shows about 210,000 clones, with around 86% occurring only once. CDR1 is PRHDT, CDR2 FYEKMQ, per germline (reference sequence). The junction had 5 bases not matched to a gene; V was cut back by 5 bases and J by 4 bases. The CDR3 loop spans 14 amino acids. This receptor was taken from a woman aged 40 to 49 in a cohort exposed to, infected with or recovered from COVID-19 (not recorded which). What was sequenced was PBMCs or T cells enriched from blood (not recorded which). The chain has TRBV13 and TRBJ2-7; TRBD2 matches at 10 bases. The CDR3 protein is CASSVTSGDYEQYF. DNA for the CDR3: TGTGCCAGCAGCGTAACTAGCGGGGATTACGAGCAGTACTTC.